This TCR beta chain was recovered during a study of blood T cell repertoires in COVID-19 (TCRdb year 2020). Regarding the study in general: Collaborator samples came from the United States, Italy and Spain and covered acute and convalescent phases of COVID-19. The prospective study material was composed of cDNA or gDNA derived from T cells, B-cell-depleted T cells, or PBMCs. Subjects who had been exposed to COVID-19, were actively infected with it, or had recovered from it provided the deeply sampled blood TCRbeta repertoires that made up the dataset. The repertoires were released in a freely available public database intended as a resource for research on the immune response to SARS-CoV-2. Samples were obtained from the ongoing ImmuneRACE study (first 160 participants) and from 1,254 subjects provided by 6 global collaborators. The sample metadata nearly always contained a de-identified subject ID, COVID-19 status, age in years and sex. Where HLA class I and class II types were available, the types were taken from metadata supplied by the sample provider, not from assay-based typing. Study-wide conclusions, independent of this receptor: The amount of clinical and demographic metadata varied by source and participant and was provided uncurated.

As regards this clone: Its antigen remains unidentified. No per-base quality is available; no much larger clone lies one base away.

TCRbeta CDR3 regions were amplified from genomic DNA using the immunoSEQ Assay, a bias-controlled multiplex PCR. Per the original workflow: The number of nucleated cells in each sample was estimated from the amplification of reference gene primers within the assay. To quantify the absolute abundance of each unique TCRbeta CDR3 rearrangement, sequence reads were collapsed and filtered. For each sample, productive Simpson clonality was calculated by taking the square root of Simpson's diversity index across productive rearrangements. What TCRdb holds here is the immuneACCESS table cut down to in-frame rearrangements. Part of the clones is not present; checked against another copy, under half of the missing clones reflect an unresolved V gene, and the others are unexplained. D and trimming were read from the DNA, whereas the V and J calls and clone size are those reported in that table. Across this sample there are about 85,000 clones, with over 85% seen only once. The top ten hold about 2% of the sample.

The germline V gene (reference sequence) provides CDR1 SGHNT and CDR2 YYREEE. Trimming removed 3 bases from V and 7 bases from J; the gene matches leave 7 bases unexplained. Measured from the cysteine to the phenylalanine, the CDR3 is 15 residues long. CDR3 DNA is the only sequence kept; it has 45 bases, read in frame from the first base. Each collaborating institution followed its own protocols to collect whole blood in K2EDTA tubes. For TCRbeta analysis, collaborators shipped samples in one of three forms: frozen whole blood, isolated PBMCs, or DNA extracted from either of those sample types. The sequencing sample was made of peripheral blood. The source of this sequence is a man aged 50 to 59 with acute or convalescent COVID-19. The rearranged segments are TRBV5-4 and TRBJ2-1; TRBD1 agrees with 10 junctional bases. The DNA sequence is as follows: TGTGCCAGCAGCTCCGACAGGGGGCCGGGGAATGAGCAGTTCTTC. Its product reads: CASSSDRGPGNEQFF.